These T cell receptor beta chains were read from a single sample in a study of blood T cell repertoires in COVID-19. Data came from immunoSEQ multiplex PCR; TCRdb stores just in-frame clones and leaves some out. The table lists 300,000 or so clones, around 84% of them singletons. The sample comprised peripheral blood. The receptors here all came from a man aged 65-85 years with acute or convalescent COVID-19. Both conserved end residues are part of each CDR3. A D gene is named only where the DNA matches it firmly. Size is stated for part of the rows, as once, few or many counts, or as a class when the clone is expanded.

J gene,V gene,clone size,D gene,CDR3 DNA,CDR3 protein
TRBJ1-4,TRBV28,-,-,TGTGCCAGCAGTTCTCAGGGGCGTAGTGAAAAACTGTTTTTT,CASSSQGRSEKLFF
TRBJ1-6,TRBV5-1,-,-,TGCGCCAGCAGCTTGGAACAGGGTGGATCACCCCTCCACTTT,CASSLEQGGSPLHF
TRBJ1-2,TRBV9,once,TRBD1,TGTGCCAGCAGCCCGGGACAGCCAACCTATGGCTACACCTTC,CASSPGQPTYGYTF
TRBJ2-3,TRBV3-1/TRBV3-2,-,TRBD2,TGTGCCAGCAGCCAAGGGGGACTAGGCACAGATACGCAGTATTTT,CASSQGGLGTDTQYF
TRBJ2-1,TRBV20-1,many,-,TGCAGTGCTAGCGGGATGAATGAGCAGTTCTTC,CSASGMNEQFF
TRBJ2-1,TRBV19,-,TRBD1,TGTGCCAGTACCGGGGGGACAGGGGCGGGGAGCTCCTACAATGAGCAGTTCTTC,CASTGGTGAGSSYNEQFF
TRBJ1-4,TRBV7-2,-,TRBD1,TGTGCCAGCAGCAAGCAACCCGCAGGGGGCGGTAATGAAAAACTGTTTTTT,CASSKQPAGGGNEKLFF
TRBJ2-2,TRBV7-2,-,TRBD2,TGTGCCAGCATCCCGGGACTAGGTCTCCTCGGGGAGCTGTTTTTT,CASIPGLGLLGELFF
TRBJ2-5,TRBV11-2,-,-,TGTGCCAGCAGCTTATCCTTCGGGGAGACCCAGTACTTC,CASSLSFGETQYF
TRBJ2-7,TRBV12-5,-,TRBD1,TGTGCTAGTGGTCCCCGGGACAGGTCCTACGAGCAGTACTTC,CASGPRDRSYEQYF
TRBJ2-7,TRBV28,-,-,TGTGCCAGCAGTTTGGACAGCCGACCCCTTGGCGAGCAGTACTTC,CASSLDSRPLGEQYF
TRBJ1-4,TRBV6-6,few,-,TGTGCCAGCAGTTTGACAGAAAAGTCGGAAAAACTGTTTTTT,CASSLTEKSEKLFF
TRBJ1-1,TRBV19,-,-,TGTGCCAGTAGTTCGTATACAGGGAATCGACCTGAAGCTTTCTTT,CASSSYTGNRPEAFF
TRBJ2-7,TRBV28,-,TRBD2,TGTGCCAGCAGTTTTGCGGCGGGGGGCTCCTACGAGCAGTACTTC,CASSFAAGGSYEQYF
TRBJ2-1,TRBV5-1,-,TRBD2,TGCGCCAGCAGCTTGGCGAGCGGGAGGGCAATGAATGAGCAGTTCTTC,CASSLASGRAMNEQFF
TRBJ2-5,TRBV20-1,-,-,TGCAGTGCTAGTCCGAGGGGGGGGGCGTTACTCCAAGAGACCCAGTACTTC,CSASPRGGALLQETQYF
TRBJ2-5,TRBV7-2,-,TRBD2,TGTGCCAGCAGCCGCCCCTGGACTAGCGGGGGGCGGGAGACCCAGTACTTC,CASSRPWTSGGRETQYF
TRBJ2-5,TRBV12-5,-,-,TGTGCTAGTGGTTTATCAGGGATAGAGACCCAGTACTTC,CASGLSGIETQYF
TRBJ2-2,TRBV14,few,-,TGTGCCAGCAGCCAAGCACCGGCGGGCACCGGGGAGCTGTTTTTT,CASSQAPAGTGELFF
TRBJ2-7,TRBV11-2,-,-,TGTGCCAGCAGCTTTTCCGACGGAGGCGAGCAGTACTTC,CASSFSDGGEQYF
TRBJ2-3,TRBV28,-,-,TGTGCCAGCATGGAGGAGGGAGGAACAGATACGCAGTATTTT,CASMEEGGTDTQYF
TRBJ1-3,TRBV10-1,-,-,TGCGCCAGCAGCGACGGGAGCATTGGAAACACCATATATTTT,CASSDGSIGNTIYF
TRBJ2-4,TRBV7-9,-,TRBD1,TGTGCCAGCAGCTCCGCAGACAGGGGGCGGATAAACATTCAGTACTTC,CASSSADRGRINIQYF
TRBJ2-7,TRBV6-5,-,-,TGTGCCAGCAGTTACTGGGCGGGACGGCACTACGAGCAGTACTTC,CASSYWAGRHYEQYF
TRBJ2-5,TRBV18,-,-,TGTGCCAGCTCACCCGGGTACCAAGAGACCCAGTACTTC,CASSPGYQETQYF
TRBJ1-2,TRBV3-1/TRBV3-2,-,-,TGTGCCAGCAGCCAAGGACAGTTATCTAACTATGGCTACACCTTC,CASSQGQLSNYGYTF
TRBJ1-5,TRBV3-1/TRBV3-2,-,-,TGTGCCAGCAGCCAAGACCCTTGGGTACCAGGCTGCCTTTATAGCAATCAGCCCCAGCATTTT,CASSQDPWVPGCLYSNQPQHF
TRBJ2-2,TRBV4-2,-,TRBD1,TGTGCCAGCAGCCCCCTACAGACAGGGGCTAACACCGGGGAGCTGTTTTTT,CASSPLQTGANTGELFF
TRBJ1-1,TRBV3-1/TRBV3-2,once,-,TGTGCCAGCAGCCGTAGCGGGAACACTGAAGCTTTCTTT,CASSRSGNTEAFF
TRBJ1-2,TRBV2,few,-,TGTGCCAGCAGTGAGCGCACCGCTCGTTCCTATGGCTACACCTTC,CASSERTARSYGYTF
TRBJ1-2,TRBV30,-,TRBD1,TGTGCCTGGAGTGTACAGGGGATTCGTGGCTACACCTTC,CAWSVQGIRGYTF
TRBJ2-1,TRBV9,-,-,TGTGCCAGCAGCGTAGCGGGAGATAGCTCCTACAATGAGCAGTTCTTC,CASSVAGDSSYNEQFF
TRBJ2-7,TRBV6-5,-,TRBD2,TGTGCCAGCACTAAACTAGCGGGAGGGCTCTACGAGCAGTACTTC,CASTKLAGGLYEQYF